These T cell receptor beta chains were read from a single sample in a study of blood T cell repertoires in COVID-19. Sequencing used immunoSEQ multiplex PCR; TCRdb keeps in-frame clones, though not all of them. Counted here are a few hundred thousand clones, roughly 90% occurring once; the ten biggest clones make up around 1.3%. Sequencing was performed on peripheral blood. All receptors come from a man aged 40-49 years with acute or convalescent COVID-19. Each CDR3 is given without its conserved first and last residue.

V gene	J gene	CDR3 protein
TRBV7-9	TRBJ1-2	ASSPMGGNYGYT
TRBV11-2	TRBJ1-1	ASSLETPEAF
TRBV3-1/TRBV3-2	TRBJ2-1	ASSHFLAGGPYNEQF
TRBV29-1	TRBJ2-5	SVPPADSQETQY
TRBV27	TRBJ2-1	ASSVGYRENEQF
TRBV28	TRBJ1-1	ASSVRTGGLNTEAF
TRBV4-2	TRBJ1-3	ASSQEFRTGNTIY
TRBV15	TRBJ2-7	ATSKDSSYEQY
TRBV4-1	TRBJ1-4	ASSQGQGDHATNEKLF
TRBV5-1	TRBJ2-7	ASSLAYEQY
TRBV30	TRBJ2-1	AWTRDGGGLEQF
TRBV5-1	TRBJ2-3	ASSSGLETDTQY
TRBV9	TRBJ1-4	ASSVDPTGPNEKLF
TRBV5-1	TRBJ1-4	ASSLVGAGEKLF
TRBV4-1	TRBJ1-1	ASSSIREGEAF
TRBV15	TRBJ1-1	ATSRDRAKRSEAF
TRBV10-2	TRBJ2-2	ASSYGLAGATGELF
TRBV29-1	TRBJ2-1	SVGVGVYNEQF
TRBV6-5	TRBJ2-2	ASSRGSGELF
TRBV5-1	TRBJ1-5	ASSPGGGNQPQH
TRBV3-1/TRBV3-2	TRBJ1-2	ASSQDQSRVYGYT
TRBV9	TRBJ2-1	ASSQSPYSYNEQF
TRBV9	TRBJ2-3	ASSGGGAGADTQY
TRBV28	TRBJ2-7	ASTNADRDEQY
TRBV20-1	TRBJ1-4	SATLNEKLF
TRBV5-1	TRBJ2-1	ASSLEGASGGDNEQF
TRBV6-2/TRBV6-3	TRBJ2-3	ASSYGRTQY
TRBV6-1	TRBJ1-5	ASSEVDRQH
TRBV24-1	TRBJ2-1	ATLPGGILYNEQF
TRBV3-1/TRBV3-2	TRBJ2-7	ASSQDSGYEQY
TRBV7-3	TRBJ2-2	ASSFTYSTGELF
TRBV2	TRBJ2-5	ASSVSRASQETQY
TRBV5-6	TRBJ1-2	ASSRGRPNYGYT
TRBV28	TRBJ1-5	ASSPGQLNQPQH
TRBV4-1	TRBJ1-2	ASSQDGALEYGYT
TRBV10-3	TRBJ2-5	AISDVRGETQY
TRBV19	TRBJ1-1	ASSIVTGGVAEAF
TRBV5-6	TRBJ2-1	ASSSGTSEYNEQF
TRBV5-4	TRBJ1-1	ASSKGPEAF
TRBV15	TRBJ2-1	ATSRESGGVYNEQF
TRBV5-1	TRBJ2-3	ASSWGLAGSADTQY
TRBV6-4	TRBJ2-3	ASSVKGGTDTQY
TRBV28	TRBJ1-2	ASSQVTGAYGYT
TRBV4-1	TRBJ2-1	ASSSRQGIYNEQF
TRBV10-2	TRBJ2-3	ASSPGLMADTQY
TRBV7-2	TRBJ1-2	ASSQNYGYT
TRBV19	TRBJ1-2	ASGIQGTERNT
TRBV11-1	TRBJ1-1	ASIDRDPLRSEAF
TRBV6-5	TRBJ1-6	ASSYFRGRNSPLH
TRBV6-1	TRBJ1-2	ASGESNYGYT
TRBV9	TRBJ2-1	ASSGRGGLEQF
TRBV3-1/TRBV3-2	TRBJ2-3	ASSQLQGWSDTQY
TRBV28	TRBJ1-5	ASSFRDRGPNQPQH
TRBV28	TRBJ2-4	ASSLKYTSAKNIQY
TRBV27	TRBJ1-1	ASSFWRDTEAF